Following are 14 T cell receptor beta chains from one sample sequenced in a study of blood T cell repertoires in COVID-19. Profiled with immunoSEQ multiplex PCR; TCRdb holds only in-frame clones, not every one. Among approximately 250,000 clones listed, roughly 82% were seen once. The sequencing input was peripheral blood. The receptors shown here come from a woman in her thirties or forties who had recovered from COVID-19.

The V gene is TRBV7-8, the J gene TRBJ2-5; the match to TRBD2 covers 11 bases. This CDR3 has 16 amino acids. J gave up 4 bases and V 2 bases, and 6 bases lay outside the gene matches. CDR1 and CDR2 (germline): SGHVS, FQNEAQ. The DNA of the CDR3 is TGTGCCAGCAGCTTATGGGCTAGCGGGGGGTTAGAGACCCAGTACTTC. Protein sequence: CASSLWASGGLETQYF.

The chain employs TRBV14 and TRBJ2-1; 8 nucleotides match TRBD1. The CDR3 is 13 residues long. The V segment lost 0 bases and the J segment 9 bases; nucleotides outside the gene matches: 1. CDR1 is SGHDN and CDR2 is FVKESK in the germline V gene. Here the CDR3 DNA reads TGTGCCAGCAGCCAAGAACAGGGGGGTGAGCAGTTCTTC. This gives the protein CASSQEQGGEQFF. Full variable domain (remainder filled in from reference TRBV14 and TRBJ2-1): EAGVTQFPSHSVIEKGQTVTLRCDPISGHDNLYWYRRVMGKEIKFLLHFVKESKQDESGMPNNRFLAERTGGTYSTLKVQPAELEDSGVYFCASSQEQGGEQFFGPGTRLTVL.

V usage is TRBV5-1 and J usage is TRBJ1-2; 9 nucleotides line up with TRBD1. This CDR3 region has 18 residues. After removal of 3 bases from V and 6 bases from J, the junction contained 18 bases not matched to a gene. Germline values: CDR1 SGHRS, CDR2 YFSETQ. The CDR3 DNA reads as TGCGCCAGCAGCTCTTCCCGGGACAGGGTCTCGCGTGGAGATGGCTACACCTTC. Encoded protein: CASSSSRDRVSRGDGYTF.

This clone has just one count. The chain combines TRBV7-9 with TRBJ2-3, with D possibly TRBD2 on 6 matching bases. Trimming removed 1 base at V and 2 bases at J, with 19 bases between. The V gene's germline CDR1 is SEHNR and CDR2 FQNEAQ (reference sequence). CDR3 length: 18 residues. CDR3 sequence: CASSLGGGGDATTDTQYF. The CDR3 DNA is TGTGCCAGCAGCTTAGGGGGAGGCGGAGACGCCACCACAGATACGCAGTATTTT. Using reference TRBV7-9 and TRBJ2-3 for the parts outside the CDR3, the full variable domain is DTGVSQNPRHKITKRGQNVTFRCDPISEHNRLYWYRQTLGQGPEFLTYFQNEAQLEKSRLLSDRFSAERPKGSFSTLEIQRTEQGDSAMYLCASSLGGGGDATTDTQYFGPGTRLTVL.

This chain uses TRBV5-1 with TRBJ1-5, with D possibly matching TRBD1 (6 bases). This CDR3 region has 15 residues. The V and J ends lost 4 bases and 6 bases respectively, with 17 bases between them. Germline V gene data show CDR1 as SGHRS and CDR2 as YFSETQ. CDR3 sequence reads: CASSQNTGQGQPQHF. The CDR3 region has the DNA TGCGCCAGCAGCCAGAATACAGGGCAAGGTCAGCCCCAGCATTTT.

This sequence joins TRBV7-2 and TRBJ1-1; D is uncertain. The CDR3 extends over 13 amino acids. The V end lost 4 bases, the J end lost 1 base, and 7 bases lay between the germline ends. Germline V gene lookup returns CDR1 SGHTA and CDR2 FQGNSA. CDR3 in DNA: TGTGCCAGCAGCTGGGCTAAGAACACTGAAGCTTTCTTT. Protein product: CASSWAKNTEAFF.

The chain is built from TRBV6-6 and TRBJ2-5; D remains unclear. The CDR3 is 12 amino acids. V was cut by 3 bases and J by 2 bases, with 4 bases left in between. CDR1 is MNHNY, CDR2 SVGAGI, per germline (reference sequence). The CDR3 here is CASSYQQETQYF. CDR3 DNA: TGTGCCAGCAGTTATCAACAAGAGACCCAGTACTTC.

The CDR3 nucleotides are TGTGCCATCAGTGGGAGGACAGGGACTAATGAAAAACTGTTTTTT. Residues: CAISGRTGTNEKLFF. The chain employs TRBV10-3 and TRBJ1-4; 8 nucleotides line up with TRBD1. This CDR3 comprises 15 residues. With 4 bases clipped from V and 2 bases from J, the junction kept 3 bases outside the gene matches. Germline CDR1 and CDR2: ENHRY and SYGVKD.

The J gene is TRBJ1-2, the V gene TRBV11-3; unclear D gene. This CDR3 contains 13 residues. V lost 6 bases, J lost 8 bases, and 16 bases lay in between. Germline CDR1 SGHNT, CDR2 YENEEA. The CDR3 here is CASSPRVSSGYTF. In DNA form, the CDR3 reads TGTGCCAGCAGTCCACGGGTTTCGTCGGGCTACACCTTC.

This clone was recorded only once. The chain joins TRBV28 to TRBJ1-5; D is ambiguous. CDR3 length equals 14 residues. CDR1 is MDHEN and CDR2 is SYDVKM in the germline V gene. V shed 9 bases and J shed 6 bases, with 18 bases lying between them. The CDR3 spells CASLTPGLIQPQHF. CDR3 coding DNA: TGTGCCAGTCTCACCCCGGGGTTGATTCAGCCCCAGCATTTT.

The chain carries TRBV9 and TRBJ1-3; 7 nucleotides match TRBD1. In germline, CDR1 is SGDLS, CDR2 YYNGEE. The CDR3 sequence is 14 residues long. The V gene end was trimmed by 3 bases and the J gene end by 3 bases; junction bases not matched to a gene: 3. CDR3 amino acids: CASSAQGGGNTIYF. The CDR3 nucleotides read TGTGCCAGCAGCGCCCAGGGGGGTGGAAACACCATATATTTT.

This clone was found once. In DNA form, the CDR3 reads TGTGCCAGCAGCTTTGCTCCACAGGATGGCTACACCTTC. Translating gives CASSFAPQDGYTF. V gene TRBV11-2 combines with J gene TRBJ1-2; D possibly corresponds to TRBD1 (5 bases). Germline CDR1 SGHAT, CDR2 FQNNGV. Deletions cut 3 bases from V and 6 bases from J, with 11 bases between. The CDR3 is made up of 13 amino acids.

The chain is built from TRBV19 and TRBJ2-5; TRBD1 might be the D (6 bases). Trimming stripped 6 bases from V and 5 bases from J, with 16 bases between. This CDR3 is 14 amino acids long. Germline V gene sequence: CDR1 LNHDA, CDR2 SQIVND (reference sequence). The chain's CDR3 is CASRPAGVKETQYF. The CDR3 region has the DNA TGTGCCAGTAGACCCGCAGGGGTTAAGGAGACCCAGTACTTC.

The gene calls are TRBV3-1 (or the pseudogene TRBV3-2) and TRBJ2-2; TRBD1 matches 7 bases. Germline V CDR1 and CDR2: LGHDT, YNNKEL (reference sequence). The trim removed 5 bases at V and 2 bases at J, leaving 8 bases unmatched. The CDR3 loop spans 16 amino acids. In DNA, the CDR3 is TGTGCCAGCAGCTGGGGACAGACCATTAACACCGGGGAGCTGTTTTTT. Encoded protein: CASSWGQTINTGELFF.